The clone carrying this T cell receptor (beta chain) was counted a single time. Germline-derived CDR1 and CDR2 are MDHEN and SYDVKM. CDR3 size: 12 residues. After removal of 6 bases from V and 3 bases from J, the junction contained 0 bases not matched to a gene. The data originate from a study of blood T cell repertoires in COVID-19. Across the study: The cDNA or gDNA used as material had been derived from T cells, B-cell-depleted T cells, or PBMCs.

TCRdb's copy holds only in-frame clones and misses some; the assay was immunoSEQ multiplex PCR. Here the sample spans some 330,000 clones, around 87% being singletons. The chain employs TRBV28 and TRBJ2-3; 7 nucleotides match TRBD2. This TCR was sampled from a man aged 35 to 55 in a cohort exposed to, infected with or recovered from COVID-19 (not recorded which). Sequencing was carried out using PBMCs or T cells enriched from blood (not recorded which). The CDR3 DNA sequence: TGTGCCAGCAGACTAGCGACAGATACGCAGTATTTT. Residues: CASRLATDTQYF.